A single sample is the source of the 29 T cell receptor beta chains below, sequenced in a study of T cell therapy after organ transplantation. Their antigens are not known. Generated by immunoSEQ multiplex PCR, the TCRdb table keeps only in-frame clones and is missing some. The data show approximately 52,000 clones, approximately 94% seen once. The sample was CD8+ T cells from blood, taken before autologous CMV-specific T cell therapy. These receptors came from a human patient who had received a solid organ transplant and had CMV disease.

With respect to this clone: A junction end diverges from the germline sequence, so it may reflect a read error. V and J are TRBV7-7 and TRBJ1-5, with D perhaps matching TRBD1 (5 bases). The germline CDR1 and CDR2 sequences are SSHAT and FNYEAQ (reference sequence). This CDR3 region has 19 residues. The CDR3 protein is CASSLQIGQGGVSNQPQHF. The CDR3 coding sequence is TGTGCTAGCAGCTTACAAATTGGTCAGGGCGGAGTGAGCAATCAGCCCCAGCATTTT.

J is TRBJ2-2 and V is TRBV7-9, with D unresolved. CDR1 is SEHNR and CDR2 is FQNEAQ in the germline V gene (reference sequence). The CDR3 is 19 residues long. Trimming pared 4 bases from V and 1 base from J, leaving 22 bases between. DNA of the CDR3: TGTGCCAGCAGCTCCCTGGTAGGTGGCCTCACCGAGAACACCGGGGAGCTGTTTTTT. Translating it yields CASSSLVGGLTENTGELFF.

This clone has just one count. V and J are TRBV27 and TRBJ2-1; D is unresolved. CDR3 length: 14 residues. The V gene's germline CDR1 is MNHEY and CDR2 SMNVEV (reference sequence). Trimming left V 2 bases short and J 3 bases short, with 8 bases between. CDR3: CASSLPGIYNEQFF. The CDR3 nucleotides read TGTGCCAGCAGTTTACCAGGAATCTACAATGAGCAGTTCTTC.

V usage is TRBV11-2 and J usage is TRBJ1-5; 11 bases are a match to TRBD1. V trimming: 5 bases; J trimming: 3 bases; junction bases outside the gene matches: 6. This CDR3 has 16 amino acids. Germline-derived CDR1 and CDR2 are SGHAT and FQNNGV. For the CDR3, the DNA is TGTGCCAGCAGCGGCCGGACAGGGGGCACCAATCAGCCCCAGCATTTT. Protein sequence: CASSGRTGGTNQPQHF.

V and J are TRBV7-2 and TRBJ1-5, with a weak D call TRBD1 (5 bases). The germline V gene has CDR1 SGHTA and CDR2 FQGNSA. Trimming took off 2 bases at V and 6 bases at J, with 14 bases between the two ends. The CDR3 loop spans 15 amino acids. The CDR3 bases are TGTGCCAGCAGCTTAAGGCTGAGGGGAGGTCAGCCCCAGCATTTT. As protein: CASSLRLRGGQPQHF. The variable domain in full, with the rest retrieved from reference TRBV7-2 and TRBJ1-5, is GAGVSQSPSNKVTEKGKDVELRCDPISGHTALYWYRQSLGQGLEFLIYFQGNSAPDKSGLPSDRFSAERTGGSVSTLTIQRTQQEDSAVYLCASSLRLRGGQPQHFGDGTRLSIL.

The rearrangement joins TRBV27 to TRBJ2-3; the match to TRBD2 covers 8 bases. The J segment lost 0 bases and the V segment lost 6 bases, leaving 8 bases of the junction unmatched. CDR3 size: 16 residues. In germline, CDR1 is MNHEY, CDR2 SMNVEV (reference sequence). The CDR3 bases are TGTGCCAGCAGCCTTTACCGGGGGGGCAGCACAGATACGCAGTATTTT. Residues: CASSLYRGGSTDTQYF.

The chain joins TRBV4-1 to TRBJ1-2, with TRBD1 matching over 7 bases. The CDR3 covers 16 residues. Germline-derived CDR1 and CDR2 are MGHRA and YSYEKL. V shed 0 bases, J shed 4 bases, and the junction held 8 bases outside the gene matches. CDR3 in amino acids: CASSQDPVQGPYGYTF. The CDR3, as DNA: TGCGCCAGCAGCCAAGATCCGGTACAGGGGCCCTATGGCTACACCTTC.

The chain links TRBV19 to TRBJ1-5; D remains ambiguous. CDR1 LNHDA and CDR2 SQIVND come from the germline V gene (reference sequence). The CDR3 has 15 amino acids. Trimming pared 0 bases from V and 3 bases from J, leaving 9 bases between. CDR3 bases: TGTGCCAGTAGTATAGACAGCGGGCCCAATCAGCCCCAGCATTTT. Translating it yields CASSIDSGPNQPQHF.

V and J are TRBV29-1 and TRBJ2-2; 9 bases are a match to TRBD1. Germline CDR1 and CDR2: SQVTM and ANQGSEA. The CDR3 consists of 13 residues. In DNA form, the CDR3 reads TGCAGGATGGACAGGGGGAACACCGGGGAGCTGTTTTTT. Its translation: CRMDRGNTGELFF.

The chain links TRBV7-9 to TRBJ1-2; D may be TRBD1 (5 bases). The CDR3 is 17 amino acids. From germline, CDR1 is SEHNR and CDR2 FQNEAQ (reference sequence). V dropped 4 bases and J dropped 0 bases, with 18 bases sitting between them. The CDR3 is CASSSGGVLISNYGYTF. The DNA of the CDR3 is TGTGCCAGCAGCTCGGGAGGGGTGCTTATCTCTAACTATGGCTACACCTTC. Filled out from reference TRBV7-9 and TRBJ1-2, the complete variable domain reads DTGVSQNPRHKITKRGQNVTFRCDPISEHNRLYWYRQTLGQGPEFLTYFQNEAQLEKSRLLSDRFSAERPKGSFSTLEIQRTEQGDSAMYLCASSSGGVLISNYGYTFGSGTRLTVV.

The rearrangement links TRBV6-6 to TRBJ1-1; D call uncertain. This CDR3 comprises 11 residues. V was trimmed by 7 bases and J by 4 bases, leaving 7 bases between them. CDR1 is MNHNY and CDR2 is SVGAGI in the germline V gene (reference sequence). The CDR3 loop reads CASTLGTEAFF. In DNA, the CDR3 is TGTGCCAGCACCCTGGGCACTGAAGCTTTCTTT.

This clone appeared a single time. The rearrangement links TRBV19 to TRBJ2-1; 10 positions agree with TRBD1. Germline lookup yields CDR1 LNHDA and CDR2 SQIVND (reference sequence). After removal of 3 bases from V and 4 bases from J, the junction contained 6 bases not matched to a gene. This CDR3 contains 16 residues. The CDR3 sequence: CASSMGTGVAYNEQFF. The CDR3 coding sequence is TGTGCCAGTAGTATGGGGACAGGGGTGGCGTACAATGAGCAGTTCTTC.

This clone was detected once. V and J are TRBV27 and TRBJ2-2, with TRBD2 identical over 7 bases. The junction had 6 bases not matched to a gene; V was cut back by 4 bases and J by 4 bases. CDR1 is MNHEY and CDR2 is SMNVEV in the germline V gene (reference sequence). This CDR3 is built from 15 residues. The CDR3 reads CASSWGGRSTGELFF. In DNA form, the CDR3 reads TGTGCCAGCAGTTGGGGGGGGAGGTCCACCGGGGAGCTGTTTTTT.

The chain links TRBV7-8 to TRBJ2-7; 13 nucleotides match TRBD2. J lost 6 bases, V lost 0 bases, and 8 bases had no gene match. CDR1 and CDR2 (germline): SGHVS, FQNEAQ. CDR3 length equals 17 residues. The DNA of the CDR3 is TGTGCCAGCAGCTTAGCGCGGACTAGCGGGGGATTTCGCGAGCAGTACTTC. This gives the protein CASSLARTSGGFREQYF.

This rearrangement joins TRBV2 to TRBJ2-5, with D uncertain. Looked up from germline, CDR1 is SNHLY and CDR2 is FYNNEI. V was clipped by 4 bases and J by 0 bases, with 6 bases between them. The CDR3 loop spans 13 amino acids. In DNA, the CDR3 is TGTGCCAGCAGTGCCGTGTACCAAGAGACCCAGTACTTC. This codes for CASSAVYQETQYF.

For this clone: Compared with germline, one end of the junction differs, possibly owing to a read error. The chain has TRBV7-7 and TRBJ2-1; TRBD1 might be the D (5 bases). This CDR3 is built from 15 residues. The germline gives CDR1 SSHAT, CDR2 FNYEAQ (reference sequence). DNA for the CDR3: TGTGCTAGCAGCTTAGTAGGGGAAATGGGCCATGAGCAGTTCTTC. Its translation: CASSLVGEMGHEQFF.

The rearrangement uses TRBV30 and TRBJ1-5; D is unclear. The CDR3 sequence is 14 residues long. Germline V gives CDR1 GTSNPN, CDR2 SVGIG (reference sequence). Between the trimmed V and J ends, which lost 3 bases and 7 bases, there was a span of 16 bases. Written as DNA, the CDR3 is TGTGCCTGGAGCTCCGGGCAGGCCAAGCAGCCCCAGCATTTT. Amino acid sequence: CAWSSGQAKQPQHF.

A single count supports this clone. This chain connects TRBV6-1 to TRBJ2-1, with D uncertain. Germline loops: CDR1 MNHNS, CDR2 SASEGT. Trimming shortened V by 1 base and J by 0 bases, and 7 bases separated the two germline ends. There are 15 residues in the CDR3. The CDR3 loop is CASSEEGSSYNEQFF. The CDR3 coding sequence is TGTGCCAGCAGTGAAGAGGGCTCCTCCTACAATGAGCAGTTCTTC.

The chain carries TRBV10-3 and TRBJ1-4; maybe TRBD1 (5 bases). This CDR3 spans 17 amino acids. Looked up from germline, CDR1 is ENHRY and CDR2 is SYGVKD. The germline V and J ends were trimmed by 3 bases and 2 bases, with 16 bases remaining between them. CDR3 loop: CAISDGGKDGTNEKLFF. CDR3 DNA sequence: TGTGCCATCAGTGATGGGGGGAAGGACGGGACTAATGAAAAACTGTTTTTT.

The chain recombines TRBV28 with TRBJ2-7; no definite D call. In germline, CDR1 is MDHEN, CDR2 SYDVKM. There are 14 residues in the CDR3. The ends were cut back, 6 bases at V and 6 bases at J, with 18 bases in the middle. CDR3 coding DNA: TGTGCCAGCAGCCCCAGCAGCGCCTATACCGAGCAGTACTTC. As protein: CASSPSSAYTEQYF.

V usage is TRBV6-5 and J usage is TRBJ2-7; 9 bases match TRBD1. CDR3 length: 14 residues. Trimming at V came to 5 bases and at J to 4 bases, leaving 6 bases not matched to a gene. Germline V gene sequence: CDR1 MNHEY, CDR2 SVGAGI. This CDR3 is CASSTGTGRYEQYF. CDR3 in DNA: TGTGCCAGCAGTACAGGGACAGGGAGATACGAGCAGTACTTC.

The J gene is TRBJ2-2, the V gene TRBV6-5; no definite D call. Per germline, CDR1 MNHEY and CDR2 SVGAGI. The CDR3 extends over 15 amino acids. With 6 bases removed from V and 6 bases from J, the gap between germline ends came to 17 bases. CDR3 residues: CASSYYSEGSGELFF. CDR3 nucleotides: TGTGCCAGCAGCTATTACTCGGAAGGGTCCGGGGAGCTGTTTTTT.

This sequence joins TRBV6-5 and TRBJ1-1; tentative D call: TRBD1 (5 bases). The V end lost 0 bases, the J end lost 5 bases, and 13 bases lay between the germline ends. Germline V gene data show CDR1 as MNHEY and CDR2 as SVGAGI. The CDR3 consists of 15 residues. The CDR3, as DNA: TGTGCCAGCAGTTACTCGTGGCAGGGCGGGACTGAAGCTTTCTTT. Protein sequence: CASSYSWQGGTEAFF.

This clone was picked up one time. The rearrangement uses TRBV12-5 and TRBJ1-1; D remains unclear. V shed 0 bases and J shed 5 bases, with 16 bases lying between them. This CDR3 has 16 amino acids. In germline, CDR1 is LGHNT, CDR2 FRNRAP. CDR3 protein: CASGLVKTLRGTEAFF. The DNA for the CDR3 is TGTGCTAGTGGTTTGGTAAAAACCTTACGAGGGACTGAAGCTTTCTTT.

V is TRBV5-6 and J is TRBJ1-2; D is undetermined. The germline V gene encodes CDR1 SGHDT and CDR2 YYEEEE. Trimming took off 0 bases at V and 3 bases at J, with 12 bases between the two ends. CDR3 size: 15 residues. DNA of the CDR3: TGTGCCAGCAGCTTGGTCTGGGCAATCGACTATGGCTACACCTTC. Its protein product is CASSLVWAIDYGYTF.

This clone showed up just once. This chain uses TRBV6-5 with TRBJ2-7; no firm D call. The CDR3 is 13 amino acids. The germline CDR1 and CDR2 sequences are MNHEY and SVGAGI. Trimming stripped 7 bases from V and 0 bases from J, with 10 bases between. The CDR3 protein is CASKGLHSYEQYF. The CDR3 DNA reads TGTGCCAGCAAGGGCCTTCACTCCTACGAGCAGTACTTC.

The J gene is TRBJ2-7, the V gene TRBV18, with 9 bases aligning to TRBD1. The ends lost 5 bases at V and 2 bases at J; junction bases unmatched: 10. This CDR3 has 16 residues. The germline gives CDR1 KGHSH, CDR2 LQKENI. CDR3 sequence (DNA): TGTGCCAGCTCAGAACAGGGGGCATTCACTGCCTACGAGCAGTACTTC. This sequence encodes CASSEQGAFTAYEQYF.

Details on this clone: Other DNA sequences within the sample encode an identical CDR3. The CDR3 region has the DNA TGTGCCAGCAGTTACTCCCCATACAATGAGCAGTTCTTC. It is translated as CASSYSPYNEQFF. The chain uses TRBV6-5 and TRBJ2-1; no clear D gene. CDR3 length equals 13 residues. V lost 0 bases and J lost 4, with 4 bases in between. Germline V CDR1 and CDR2: MNHEY, SVGAGI.

The genes are TRBV19 and TRBJ1-1; possible D gene TRBD1, 5 bases. The CDR3 consists of 15 residues. V was cut by 4 bases and J by 0 bases, with 12 bases left in between. Germline CDR1 LNHDA, CDR2 SQIVND (reference sequence). Written as DNA, the CDR3 is TGTGCCAGTAGTACAGGGTTTTCTGTGAACACTGAAGCTTTCTTT. This sequence encodes CASSTGFSVNTEAFF.